Given below is one T cell receptor (beta chain) in context. The antigen is not known. This specimen comes from a study of cytomegalovirus exposure and HLA in healthy donors. Study-level points and caveats: On later analysis, the bulk of CMV-associated TCR beta chains appeared to be HLA-restricted. Common viral pathogens (according to a later analysis) appeared linked to several of the most significant clusters. Most TCR beta V segments were productive about 87% or about 30% of the time in an earlier analysis. Most TCR sequences showed up rarely, but some public TCRs showed up in many donors.

The primer mix had 60 Vbeta and 13 Jbeta primers. Sequenced by immunoSEQ multiplex PCR; TCRdb stores in-frame clones only, minus some. Of under 300,000 clones listed, 75% to 85% are singletons. This CDR3 has 13 residues. V lost 6 bases and J 1 base, leaving 7 bases between the germline ends. Germline V gene lookup returns CDR1 SQVTM and CDR2 ANQGSEA. This clonotype was sampled from a woman in her fifties or sixties in good health and CMV-seropositive. This rearrangement joins TRBV29-1 to TRBJ2-6; D uncertain. The specimen sequenced was PBMCs. In nucleotides, the CDR3 is TGCAGCGTGCGTGCGTCTGGGGCCAACGTCCTGACTTTC. Translating gives CSVRASGANVLTF.